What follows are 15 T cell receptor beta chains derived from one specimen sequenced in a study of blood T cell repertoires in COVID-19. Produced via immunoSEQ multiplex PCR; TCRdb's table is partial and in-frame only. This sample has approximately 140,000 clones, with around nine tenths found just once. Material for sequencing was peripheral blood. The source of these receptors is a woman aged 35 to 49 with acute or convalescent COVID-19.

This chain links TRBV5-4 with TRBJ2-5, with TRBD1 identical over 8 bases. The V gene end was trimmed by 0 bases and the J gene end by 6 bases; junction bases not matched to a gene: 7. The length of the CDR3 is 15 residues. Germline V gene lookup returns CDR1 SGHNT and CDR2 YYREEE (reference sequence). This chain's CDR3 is CASSLEAGGAKTQYF. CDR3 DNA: TGTGCCAGCAGCTTGGAGGCAGGGGGCGCCAAGACCCAGTACTTC.

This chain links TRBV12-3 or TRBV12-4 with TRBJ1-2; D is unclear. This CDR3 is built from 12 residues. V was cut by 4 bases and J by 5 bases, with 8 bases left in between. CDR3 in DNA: TGTGCCAGCAGTTCACGAGTTTATGGCTACACCTTC. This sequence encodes CASSSRVYGYTF.

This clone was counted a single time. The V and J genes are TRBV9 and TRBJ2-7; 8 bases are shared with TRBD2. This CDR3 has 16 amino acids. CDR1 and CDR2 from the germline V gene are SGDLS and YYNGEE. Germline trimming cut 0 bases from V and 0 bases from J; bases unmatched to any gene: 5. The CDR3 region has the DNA TGTGCCAGCAGCGTAGGGGGACTAGAGAGCTCCTACGAGCAGTACTTC. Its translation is CASSVGGLESSYEQYF.

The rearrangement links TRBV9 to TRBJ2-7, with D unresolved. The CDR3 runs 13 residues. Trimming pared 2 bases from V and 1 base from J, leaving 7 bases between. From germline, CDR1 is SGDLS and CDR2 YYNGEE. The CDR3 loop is CASSVGFSYEQYF. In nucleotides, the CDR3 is TGTGCCAGCAGCGTGGGCTTTTCCTACGAGCAGTACTTC. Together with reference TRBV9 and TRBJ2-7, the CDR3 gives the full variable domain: DSGVTQTPKHLITATGQRVTLRCSPRSGDLSVYWYQQSLDQGLQFLIQYYNGEERAKGNILERFSAQQFPDLHSELNLSSLELGDSALYFCASSVGFSYEQYFGPGTRLTVT.

CDR3 protein: CASSRPGSYGYTF. The CDR3 coding sequence is TGTGCCAGCAGTCGCCCAGGAAGCTATGGCTACACCTTC. The genes are TRBV9 and TRBJ1-2; D remains ambiguous. V was cut by 5 bases and J by 4 bases, with 12 bases left in between. The CDR3 runs to 13 residues. CDR1 SGDLS and CDR2 YYNGEE come from the germline V gene.

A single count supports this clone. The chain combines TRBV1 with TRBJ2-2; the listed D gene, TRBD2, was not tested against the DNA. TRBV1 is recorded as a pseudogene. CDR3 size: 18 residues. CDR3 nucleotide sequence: TGCACCAGCAGCCAAGGAAGGGAGCGGGGGAAAAACACCGGGGAGCTGTTTTTT. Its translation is CTSSQGRERGKNTGELFF.

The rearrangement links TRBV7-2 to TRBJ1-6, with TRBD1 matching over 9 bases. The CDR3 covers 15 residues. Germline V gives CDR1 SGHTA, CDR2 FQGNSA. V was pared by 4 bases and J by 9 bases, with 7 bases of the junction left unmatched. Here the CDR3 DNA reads TGTGCCAGCAGCTCGGAGACAGGGGGAAGTTCACCCCTCCACTTT. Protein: CASSSETGGSSPLHF.

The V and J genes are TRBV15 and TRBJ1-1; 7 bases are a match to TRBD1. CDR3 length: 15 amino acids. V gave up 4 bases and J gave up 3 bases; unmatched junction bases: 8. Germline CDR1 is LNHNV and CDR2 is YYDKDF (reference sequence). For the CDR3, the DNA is TGTGCCACCAGCATAAGACAGGGTCCGGACACTGAAGCTTTCTTT. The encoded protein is CATSIRQGPDTEAFF.

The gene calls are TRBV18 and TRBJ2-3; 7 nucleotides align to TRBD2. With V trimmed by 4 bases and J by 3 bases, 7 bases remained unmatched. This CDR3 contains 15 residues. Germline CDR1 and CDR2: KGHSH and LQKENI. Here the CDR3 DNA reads TGTGCCAGCTCACGGACTAGTCCCGGAACAGATACGCAGTATTTT. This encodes CASSRTSPGTDTQYF.

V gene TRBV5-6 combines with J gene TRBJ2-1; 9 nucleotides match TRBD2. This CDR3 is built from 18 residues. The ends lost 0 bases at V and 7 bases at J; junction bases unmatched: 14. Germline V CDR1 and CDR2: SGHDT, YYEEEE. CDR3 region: CASSLGFYGTSPLNEQFF. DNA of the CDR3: TGTGCCAGCAGCTTGGGGTTTTACGGGACTAGCCCTTTAAATGAGCAGTTCTTC.

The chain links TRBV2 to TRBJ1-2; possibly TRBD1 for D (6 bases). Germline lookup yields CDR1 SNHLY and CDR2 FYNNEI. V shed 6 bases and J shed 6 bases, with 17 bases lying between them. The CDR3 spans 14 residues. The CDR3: CASRPQGKGDGYTF. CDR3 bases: TGTGCCAGCAGGCCCCAGGGTAAGGGGGATGGCTACACCTTC.

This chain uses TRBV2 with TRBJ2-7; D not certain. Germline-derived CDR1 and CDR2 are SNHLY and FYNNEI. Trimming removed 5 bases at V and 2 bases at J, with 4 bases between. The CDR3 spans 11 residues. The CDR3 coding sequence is TGTGCCAGCAGTCTTACCTACGAGCAGTACTTC. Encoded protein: CASSLTYEQYF. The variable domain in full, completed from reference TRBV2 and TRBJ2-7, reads EPEVTQTPSHQVTQMGQEVILRCVPISNHLYFYWYRQILGQKVEFLVSFYNNEISEKSEIFDDQFSVERPDGSNFTLKIRSTKLEDSAMYFCASSLTYEQYFGPGTRLTVT.

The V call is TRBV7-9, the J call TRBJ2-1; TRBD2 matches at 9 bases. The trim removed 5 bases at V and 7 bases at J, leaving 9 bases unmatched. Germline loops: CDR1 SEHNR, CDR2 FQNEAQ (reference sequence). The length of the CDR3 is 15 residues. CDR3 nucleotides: TGTGCCAGCAGCCCCAAGGGACTAGCAGTAAATGAGCAGTTCTTC. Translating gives CASSPKGLAVNEQFF.

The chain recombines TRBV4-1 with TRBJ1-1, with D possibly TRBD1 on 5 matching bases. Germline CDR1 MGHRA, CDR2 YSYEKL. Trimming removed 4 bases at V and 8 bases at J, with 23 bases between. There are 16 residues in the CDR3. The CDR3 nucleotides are TGCGCCAGCAGCCCTTTTATTGGGACTTTTCCGGGAGAAGCTTTCTTT. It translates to CASSPFIGTFPGEAFF.

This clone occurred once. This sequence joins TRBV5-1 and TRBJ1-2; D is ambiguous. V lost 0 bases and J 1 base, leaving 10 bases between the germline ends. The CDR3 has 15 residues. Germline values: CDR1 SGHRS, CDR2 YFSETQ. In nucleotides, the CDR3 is TGCGCCAGCAGCTTGGACGCGGGGAATAACTATGGCTACACCTTC. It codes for CASSLDAGNNYGYTF.